This TCR beta chain derives from a study of CD4 T cells in relation to SARS-CoV-2 and coronaviruses. Before the COVID-19 pandemic, during about 2010-2018, CD4+ T cells were taken from unexposed donors. The cells were cultured for 10 days before CD4+ T cells were isolated. Concerning this clone itself: The antigen is not known.

CDR3 length equals 13 residues. V lost 4 bases, J lost 0 bases, and 7 bases lay in between. Germline CDR1 SQVTM, CDR2 ANQGSEA. Only in-frame clones appear in the TCRdb table, and some are missing; sequencing was by immunoSEQ multiplex PCR. The data show about 26,000 clones, more than 75% seen once. The chain is built from TRBV29-1 and TRBJ1-3; D not resolved. This TCR was recovered from a human donor in good health. Sequenced input: CD4+ T cells from PBMCs, cultured in vitro. CDR3 residues: CSVGQSSGNTIYF. The CDR3 DNA reads as TGCAGCGTTGGGCAGAGCTCTGGAAACACCATATATTTT.